This T cell receptor (beta chain) was captured in a study of response to subunit inactivated influenza vaccine. From the RT-PCR reads, TCRdb called clonotypes with MiXCR, one entry per CDR3 protein. The data show more than 200,000 distinct CDR3 sequences, 12% seen once. Trimming cost V 7 bases and J 8 bases; bases outside gene matches: 7. The CDR3 spans 14 residues. V and J are TRBV12-3 or TRBV12-4 and TRBJ2-1, with 11 bases matching TRBD2. The sequenced sample was non-naive T cells sorted from PBMCs, obtained approximately 15 days before vaccination. The clonotype comes from a man aged 50 to 59 who received an inactivated influenza vaccine. The CDR3 region has the DNA TGTGCCAGCAACGTAGCGGGGGGGCGGCATGAGCAGTTCTTC. Its protein is CASNVAGGRHEQFF.